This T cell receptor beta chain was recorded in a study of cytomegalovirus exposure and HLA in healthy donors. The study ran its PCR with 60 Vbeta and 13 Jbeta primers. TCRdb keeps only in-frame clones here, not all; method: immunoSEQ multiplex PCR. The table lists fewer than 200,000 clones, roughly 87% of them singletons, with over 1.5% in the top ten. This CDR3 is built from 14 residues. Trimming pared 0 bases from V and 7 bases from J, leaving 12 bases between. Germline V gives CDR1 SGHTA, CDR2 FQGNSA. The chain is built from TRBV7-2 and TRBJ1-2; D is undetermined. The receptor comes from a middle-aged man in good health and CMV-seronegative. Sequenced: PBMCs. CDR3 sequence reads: CASSLARAGSGYTF. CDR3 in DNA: TGTGCCAGCAGCTTAGCGCGGGCAGGTAGTGGCTACACCTTC.